The 25 T cell receptor beta chains given below trace back to one sample, sequenced in a study of long-term antiretroviral therapy in people with HIV. Runs used v3.0 of the immunoSEQ assay and were done at survey level. Sequencing was performed with immunoSEQ multiplex PCR; in TCRdb, only in-frame clones are kept and a portion is missing. The data contain 42,000 or so clones, roughly 86% of them singletons. The material was unsorted PBMCs, obtained 0.1 years before starting antiretroviral therapy. These receptors all stem from a woman aged 45-65 years with HIV.

The rearrangement links TRBV30 to TRBJ1-5; TRBD1 might be the D (6 bases). Germline values: CDR1 GTSNPN, CDR2 SVGIG (reference sequence). The CDR3 loop spans 15 amino acids. V was trimmed by 3 bases and J by 1 base, leaving 13 bases between them. CDR3 sequence (DNA): TGTGCCTGGAGGGTACCCACAGGGAGCAATCAGCCCCAGCATTTT. Its protein product is CAWRVPTGSNQPQHF.

The V gene is TRBV7-9, the J gene TRBJ1-6; D is uncertain. CDR3 length: 16 residues. Trimming took 5 bases from V and 0 from J, leaving 11 bases between them. Germline CDR1 and CDR2: SEHNR and FQNEAQ (reference sequence). The CDR3 coding sequence is TGTGCCAGCAGCCCCCCGGGGAGCTCCTATAATTCACCCCTCCACTTT. It codes for CASSPPGSSYNSPLHF.

A few counts support this clone. The gene calls are TRBV30 and TRBJ1-2; tentative D call: TRBD1 (5 bases). CDR1 and CDR2 (germline): GTSNPN, SVGIG (reference sequence). This CDR3 comprises 11 residues. V lost 4 bases, J lost 10 bases, and 13 bases lay in between. CDR3 DNA sequence: TGTGCCTGGACCCCGACAGAAGTCTACACCTTC. Translating it yields CAWTPTEVYTF.

The rearrangement uses TRBV7-9 and TRBJ2-3; 10 bases agree with TRBD1. Germline V lookup: CDR1 SEHNR, CDR2 FQNEAQ (reference sequence). The V segment lost 1 base and the J segment 1 base; nucleotides outside the gene matches: 2. This CDR3 spans 16 amino acids. CDR3 nucleotide sequence: TGTGCCAGCAGCTTAGGGACAGGGGGTGGCACAGATACGCAGTATTTT. Its protein is CASSLGTGGGTDTQYF.

This sequence joins TRBV7-9 and TRBJ2-5; 7 bases map to TRBD2. The V and J ends lost 3 bases and 5 bases, in that order; junction bases with no gene match: 12. The V gene's germline CDR1 is SEHNR and CDR2 FQNEAQ (reference sequence). This CDR3 comprises 16 residues. The CDR3 region has the DNA TGTGCCAGCAGCTTCCCTTGGGGGGGTTTAGGCGAGACCCAGTACTTC. Residues: CASSFPWGGLGETQYF. The full variable domain, completed using reference TRBV7-9 and TRBJ2-5, is DTGVSQNPRHKITKRGQNVTFRCDPISEHNRLYWYRQTLGQGPEFLTYFQNEAQLEKSRLLSDRFSAERPKGSFSTLEIQRTEQGDSAMYLCASSFPWGGLGETQYFGPGTRLLVL.

The J gene is TRBJ1-2, the V gene TRBV10-1; D is undetermined. The ends were cut back, 5 bases at V and 2 bases at J, with 9 bases in the middle. The CDR3 has 13 residues. Germline CDR1 and CDR2: WNHNN and SYGVQD (reference sequence). The CDR3 DNA is TGCGCCAGCAGTCCGGGTGCGAACTATGGCTACACCTTC. This translates into CASSPGANYGYTF.

This chain uses TRBV6-5 with TRBJ2-5; 7 positions agree with TRBD2. J gave up 5 bases and V 7 bases, and 7 bases lay outside the gene matches. From germline, CDR1 is MNHEY and CDR2 SVGAGI. CDR3 size: 13 residues. The DNA for the CDR3 is TGTGCCAGCACCGATTTGGGAGGGGAGACCCAGTACTTC. Translating it yields CASTDLGGETQYF.

This chain links TRBV7-2 with TRBJ2-2; 9 nucleotides agree with TRBD2. This CDR3 is built from 16 residues. J gave up 6 bases and V 3 bases, and 8 bases lay outside the gene matches. Germline CDR1 is SGHTA and CDR2 is FQGNSA. In DNA, the CDR3 is TGTGCCAGCAGCTTTGATATGGCGGGGGGGGCCGGGGAGCTGTTTTTT. Amino acids: CASSFDMAGGAGELFF.

The chain's CDR3 is CATSRRNGWETQYF. The DNA of the CDR3 is TGTGCCACCAGCAGACGTAATGGTTGGGAGACCCAGTACTTC. V usage is TRBV15 and J usage is TRBJ2-5, with no clear D. The CDR3 sequence is 14 residues long. The V gene lost 2 bases and the J gene lost 5 bases, with 12 bases spanning the gap. Germline V gene data show CDR1 as LNHNV and CDR2 as YYDKDF (reference sequence).

This clone came up a few times. This sequence joins TRBV19 and TRBJ1-6; D ambiguous. The CDR3 sequence is 14 residues long. The ends were cut back, 1 base at V and 7 bases at J, with 8 bases in the middle. Germline-derived CDR1 and CDR2 are LNHDA and SQIVND (reference sequence). The CDR3 bases are TGTGCCAGTAGTATAGCTAGCTTAAATTCACCCCTCCACTTT. Its protein product is CASSIASLNSPLHF.

The chain carries TRBV5-1 and TRBJ2-3; TRBD2 matches 11 bases. The CDR3 contains 17 residues. The V gene end was trimmed by 3 bases and the J gene end by 0 bases; junction bases not matched to a gene: 6. CDR1 SGHRS and CDR2 YFSETQ come from the germline V gene. The CDR3 nucleotides are TGCGCCAGCAGCTCGGGACTAGCGGTTGCTAGCACAGATACGCAGTATTTT. This translates into CASSSGLAVASTDTQYF.

The chain recombines TRBV2 with TRBJ1-5; TRBD1 agrees at 8 bases. The length of the CDR3 is 13 residues. The V gene's germline CDR1 is SNHLY and CDR2 FYNNEI. V lost 6 bases, J lost 4 bases, and 2 bases stayed unmatched. The CDR3 bases are TGTGCCAGCAGCGACAGGGGTAATCAGCCCCAGCATTTT. It specifies CASSDRGNQPQHF.

The chain recombines TRBV2 with TRBJ1-2; D not certain. This CDR3 has 11 amino acids. The germline V gene encodes CDR1 SNHLY and CDR2 FYNNEI. V was pared by 7 bases and J by 8 bases, with 11 bases between. This CDR3 is CASTPGGGYTF. CDR3 coding DNA: TGTGCCAGCACCCCAGGCGGCGGCTACACCTTC. Full variable domain (outside the CDR3, taken from reference TRBV2 and TRBJ1-2): EPEVTQTPSHQVTQMGQEVILRCVPISNHLYFYWYRQILGQKVEFLVSFYNNEISEKSEIFDDQFSVERPDGSNFTLKIRSTKLEDSAMYFCASTPGGGYTFGSGTRLTVV.

The chain is built from TRBV9 and TRBJ1-2; the D gene is possibly TRBD1 (5 bases). The CDR3 spans 13 residues. V lost 4 bases and J lost 4, with 11 bases in between. Per germline, CDR1 SGDLS and CDR2 YYNGEE. CDR3 sequence: CASSIQGVYGYTF. The CDR3 coding sequence is TGTGCCAGCAGCATCCAGGGCGTCTATGGCTACACCTTC.

Here the CDR3 reads CASSSGEGSPLHF. CDR3 nucleotides: TGTGCCAGCAGTTCAGGGGAGGGTTCACCCCTCCACTTT. This chain joins TRBV6-6 and TRBJ1-6, with D possibly TRBD1 on 6 matching bases. Germline CDR1 MNHNY, CDR2 SVGAGI (reference sequence). Trimming left V 4 bases short and J 9 bases short, with 10 bases between. The CDR3 is 13 amino acids.

V is TRBV6-5 and J is TRBJ1-2; D unclear. Germline V lookup: CDR1 MNHEY, CDR2 SVGAGI. The CDR3 has 13 residues. V was pared by 7 bases and J by 1 base, with 10 bases between. CDR3 residues: CASTPGSNYGYTF. The CDR3 DNA follows: TGTGCCAGCACCCCCGGGAGTAACTATGGCTACACCTTC.

V and J are TRBV29-1 and TRBJ1-1; D might be TRBD1 (6 bases). Germline V gene lookup returns CDR1 SQVTM and CDR2 ANQGSEA. V lost 7 bases, J lost 5 bases, and 17 bases lay in between. The CDR3 consists of 13 residues. The CDR3 DNA reads TGCAGCGGGAACCAGGGGAAGGAGACTGAAGCTTTCTTT. This gives the protein CSGNQGKETEAFF.

The chain couples TRBV7-6 to TRBJ2-5; TRBD1 is a possible D gene (7 bases). The CDR3 consists of 15 residues. CDR1 and CDR2 (germline): SGHVS, FNYEAQ. The V and J ends lost 3 bases and 6 bases respectively, with 17 bases between them. CDR3 DNA: TGTGCCAGCAGCTTGAGTAGGGGGGACAGTCAGACCCAGTACTTC. Translation gives CASSLSRGDSQTQYF.

The chain recombines TRBV7-3 with TRBJ1-1, with D possibly matching TRBD1 (6 bases). Deletions cut 2 bases from V and 1 base from J, with 14 bases between. The CDR3 runs 16 residues. The germline gives CDR1 SGHTA, CDR2 FQGTGA. CDR3 in amino acids: CASSLLRQAKNTEAFF. The CDR3 bases are TGTGCCAGCAGCTTATTACGACAGGCGAAGAACACTGAAGCTTTCTTT. Full variable domain (rest looked up from reference TRBV7-3 and TRBJ1-1): GAGVSQTPSNKVTEKGKYVELRCDPISGHTALYWYRQSLGQGPEFLIYFQGTGAADDSGLPNDRFFAVRPEGSVSTLKIQRTERGDSAVYLCASSLLRQAKNTEAFFGQGTRLTVV.

The chain has TRBV6-5 and TRBJ1-1; 7 nucleotides line up with TRBD1. Germline CDR1 reads MNHEY; CDR2 reads SVGAGI. This CDR3 has 12 amino acids. After removal of 5 bases from V and 7 bases from J, the junction contained 4 bases not matched to a gene. The CDR3 sequence is CASSSRGFEAFF. CDR3 bases: TGTGCCAGCAGTAGCAGGGGGTTTGAAGCTTTCTTT.

The count of this clone is one. The V and J genes are TRBV14 and TRBJ1-3; TRBD1 is a possible D gene (6 bases). Trimming pared 6 bases from V and 0 bases from J, leaving 15 bases between. The germline V gene has CDR1 SGHDN and CDR2 FVKESK. The CDR3 covers 16 residues. The CDR3, as DNA: TGTGCCAGCAGTCAATTGGACAGCAGCTCTGGAAACACCATATATTTT. It yields the protein CASSQLDSSSGNTIYF. The variable domain in full, with the rest retrieved from reference TRBV14 and TRBJ1-3, is EAGVTQFPSHSVIEKGQTVTLRCDPISGHDNLYWYRRVMGKEIKFLLHFVKESKQDESGMPNNRFLAERTGGTYSTLKVQPAELEDSGVYFCASSQLDSSSGNTIYFGEGSWLTVV.

The gene calls are TRBV11-2 and TRBJ2-5; possibly TRBD1 or TRBD2 for D (6 bases each). CDR3 length: 16 residues. V was cut by 4 bases and J by 1 base, with 16 bases left in between. The germline gives CDR1 SGHAT, CDR2 FQNNGV. In DNA form, the CDR3 reads TGTGCCAGCAGCTGGGGGGCAGGGAGCATCCAAGAGACCCAGTACTTC. This codes for CASSWGAGSIQETQYF.

The J gene is TRBJ1-5, the V gene TRBV7-9, with TRBD1 identical over 9 bases. The CDR3 has 19 residues. Germline V gene data show CDR1 as SEHNR and CDR2 as FQNEAQ (reference sequence). V shed 3 bases and J 0 bases; nucleotides not matched to a gene: 12. This CDR3 reads CASSFDRGSTSFSNQPQHF. The CDR3 nucleotides are TGTGCCAGCAGCTTCGACAGGGGGAGTACGTCCTTTAGCAATCAGCCCCAGCATTTT. Drawing the rest from reference TRBV7-9 and TRBJ1-5, the complete variable domain is DTGVSQNPRHKITKRGQNVTFRCDPISEHNRLYWYRQTLGQGPEFLTYFQNEAQLEKSRLLSDRFSAERPKGSFSTLEIQRTEQGDSAMYLCASSFDRGSTSFSNQPQHFGDGTRLSIL.

The chain combines TRBV5-6 with TRBJ1-1; maybe TRBD1 (6 bases). The V gene lost 2 bases and the J gene lost 5 bases, with 10 bases spanning the gap. Germline V gene sequence: CDR1 SGHDT, CDR2 YYEEEE. The CDR3 is 13 amino acids. This CDR3 reads CASSFGRGTEAFF. The CDR3 DNA reads TGTGCCAGCAGCTTTGGCAGGGGAACTGAAGCTTTCTTT.

Only one count was recorded for this clone. The chain carries TRBV5-1 and TRBJ2-1; 7 nucleotides align to TRBD1. The CDR3 sequence is 16 residues long. The V and J ends lost 6 bases and 5 bases, in that order; junction bases with no gene match: 14. The germline gives CDR1 SGHRS, CDR2 YFSETQ. CDR3 residues: CASTRLPGQPDNEQFF. CDR3 nucleotides: TGCGCCAGCACCCGCCTCCCGGGACAGCCTGACAATGAGCAGTTCTTC. Together with reference TRBV5-1 and TRBJ2-1, the CDR3 gives the full variable domain: KAGVTQTPRYLIKTRGQQVTLSCSPISGHRSVSWYQQTPGQGLQFLFEYFSETQRNKGNFPGRFSGRQFSNSRSEMNVSTLELGDSALYLCASTRLPGQPDNEQFFGPGTRLTVL.